These 24 T cell receptor beta chains were sequenced from one sample in a study of CD4+ T cells in melanoma. The protocol was immunoSEQ multiplex PCR, while the TCRdb copy is restricted to in-frame clones and leaves out a portion. Among roughly 9,600 clones listed, around four fifths were seen once. The sequencing sample was made of cells from a culture (not recorded whether cultured in vitro). These receptors came from a human donor with melanoma.

The genes are TRBV2 and TRBJ2-5, with a weak D call TRBD2 (6 bases). This CDR3 contains 14 residues. With 6 bases removed from V and 5 bases from J, the gap between germline ends came to 16 bases. Germline V gives CDR1 SNHLY, CDR2 FYNNEI. CDR3 sequence reads: CASRKGLSGETQYF. The DNA for the CDR3 is TGTGCCAGCAGAAAGGGACTCTCGGGGGAGACCCAGTACTTC.

The rearrangement joins TRBV13 to TRBJ1-6; D remains unclear. The CDR3 is made up of 16 amino acids. V shed 2 bases and J shed 6 bases, with 14 bases lying between them. Looked up from germline, CDR1 is PRHDT and CDR2 is FYEKMQ (reference sequence). CDR3 loop: CASSLSGGKVNSPLHF. The DNA of the CDR3 is TGTGCCAGCAGCTTATCGGGAGGGAAAGTTAATTCACCCCTCCACTTT.

The chain is built from TRBV6-6 and TRBJ1-4; 7 bases match TRBD1. CDR3 length equals 14 residues. Germline CDR1 reads MNHNY; CDR2 reads SVGAGI (reference sequence). Germline trimming cut 7 bases from V and 6 bases from J; bases unmatched to any gene: 8. Here the CDR3 DNA reads TGTGCCAGCAAAGAAGGGGGCGTGTATGAAAAACTGTTTTTT. It specifies CASKEGGVYEKLFF.

This sequence joins TRBV7-8 and TRBJ2-5, with TRBD2 matching over 11 bases. V lost 5 bases and J lost 3; bases outside the gene matches: 5. CDR3 size: 15 residues. Germline assignment: CDR1 SGHVS and CDR2 FQNEAQ. The CDR3 reads CASSETSGGKETQYF. In DNA form, the CDR3 reads TGTGCCAGCAGCGAAACTAGCGGGGGAAAAGAGACCCAGTACTTC. The variable domain in full, with the rest retrieved from reference TRBV7-8 and TRBJ2-5, is GAGVSQSPRYKVAKRGQDVALRCDPISGHVSLFWYQQALGQGPEFLTYFQNEAQLDKSGLPSDRFFAERPEGSVSTLKIQRTQQEDSAVYLCASSETSGGKETQYFGPGTRLLVL.

The J gene is TRBJ2-4, the V gene TRBV5-1, with TRBD1 matching over 8 bases. The J segment lost 0 bases and the V segment lost 0 bases, leaving 20 bases of the junction unmatched. The germline CDR1 and CDR2 sequences are SGHRS and YFSETQ. CDR3 length: 22 amino acids. The CDR3 nucleotides are TGCGCCAGCAGCTTGGGGGGATTTCGGGACAGGACCAGACCCCTAGCCAAAAACATTCAGTACTTC. As protein: CASSLGGFRDRTRPLAKNIQYF.

In its sample, this clone ranks as hyperexpanded. This chain uses TRBV7-8 with TRBJ1-2; D gene uncertain. CDR3 size: 13 residues. V lost 3 bases, J lost 0 bases, and 5 bases lay in between. The germline CDR1 and CDR2 sequences are SGHVS and FQNEAQ. The DNA of the CDR3 is TGTGCCAGCAGCTTTTTGGCTAACTATGGCTACACCTTC. Its protein is CASSFLANYGYTF.

The chain couples TRBV2 to TRBJ2-5; D gene unclear. The CDR3 is 13 amino acids. V gave up 4 bases and J gave up 5 bases, with 11 bases separating them. Germline V gene data show CDR1 as SNHLY and CDR2 as FYNNEI. CDR3 coding DNA: TGTGCCAGCAGTGTGCTTTTCTCGGAGACCCAGTACTTC. Encoded protein: CASSVLFSETQYF. Full variable domain (rest looked up from reference TRBV2 and TRBJ2-5): EPEVTQTPSHQVTQMGQEVILRCVPISNHLYFYWYRQILGQKVEFLVSFYNNEISEKSEIFDDQFSVERPDGSNFTLKIRSTKLEDSAMYFCASSVLFSETQYFGPGTRLLVL.

This chain joins TRBV4-1 and TRBJ1-1, with D possibly matching TRBD1 (5 bases). In germline, CDR1 is MGHRA, CDR2 YSYEKL. The V gene lost 8 bases and the J gene lost 5 bases, with 24 bases spanning the gap. This CDR3 is built from 16 residues. CDR3 in amino acids: CASGVSGVGGWTEAFF. The CDR3 region has the DNA TGCGCCAGCGGAGTTTCGGGGGTTGGCGGCTGGACTGAAGCTTTCTTT.

The CDR3 DNA reads TGTGCCAGCAGCCGCCTACTAGCGGGGACTACAGATACGCAGTATTTT. This codes for CASSRLLAGTTDTQYF. This rearrangement joins TRBV7-9 to TRBJ2-3; TRBD2 agrees at 10 bases. The germline CDR1 and CDR2 sequences are SEHNR and FQNEAQ (reference sequence). V shed 5 bases, J shed 3 bases, and the junction held 8 bases outside the gene matches. CDR3 length: 16 amino acids.

This clone has more than one count but fewer than ten. This sequence joins TRBV27 and TRBJ1-6, with D hard to call. Germline lookup yields CDR1 MNHEY and CDR2 SMNVEV (reference sequence). Trimming pared 5 bases from V and 10 bases from J, leaving 12 bases between. CDR3 size: 13 residues. The CDR3: CASSLTVGSPLHF. CDR3 bases: TGTGCCAGCAGTCTCACAGTAGGGTCACCCCTCCACTTT.

The CDR3 DNA reads as TGCGCCAGCAGCCAACCGTCCGGGGGGCCCTACGAGCAGTACTTC. Protein sequence: CASSQPSGGPYEQYF. The V gene is TRBV4-1, the J gene TRBJ2-7; tentatively, D is TRBD2 (7 bases). This CDR3 is 15 amino acids long. The V gene's germline CDR1 is MGHRA and CDR2 YSYEKL. V lost 2 bases, J lost 2 bases, and 13 bases lay in between.

The CDR3 region is CASSPTGTTYEQYF. Written as DNA, the CDR3 is TGTGCCAGCTCACCAACCGGGACTACCTACGAGCAGTACTTC. V gene TRBV18 combines with J gene TRBJ2-7; 7 bases map to TRBD2. From germline, CDR1 is KGHSH and CDR2 LQKENI. The CDR3 is 14 residues long. V shed 2 bases, J shed 2 bases, and the junction held 3 bases outside the gene matches.

The chain links TRBV5-1 to TRBJ2-7; D might be TRBD1 (5 bases). V was cut by 3 bases and J by 3 bases, with 22 bases left in between. CDR1 SGHRS and CDR2 YFSETQ come from the germline V gene. The CDR3 is made up of 17 amino acids. CDR3 residues: CASSWGFGVGASYEQYF. CDR3 sequence (DNA): TGCGCCAGCAGCTGGGGTTTCGGTGTTGGGGCCAGCTACGAGCAGTACTTC.

The J gene is TRBJ2-7, the V gene TRBV19, with 11 bases lining up with TRBD1. The trim removed 4 bases at V and 4 bases at J, leaving 9 bases unmatched. CDR1 is LNHDA and CDR2 is SQIVND in the germline V gene (reference sequence). This CDR3 region has 16 residues. The CDR3 sequence: CASSNLGQGAFYEQYF. DNA of the CDR3: TGTGCCAGTAGTAACCTCGGACAGGGGGCATTTTACGAGCAGTACTTC. The full variable domain, with the rest looked up from reference TRBV19 and TRBJ2-7, is DGGITQSPKYLFRKEGQNVTLSCEQNLNHDAMYWYRQDPGQGLRLIYYSQIVNDFQKGDIAEGYSVSREKKESFPLTVTSAQKNPTAFYLCASSNLGQGAFYEQYFGPGTRLTVT.

This chain connects TRBV28 to TRBJ2-7, with D perhaps TRBD1 or TRBD2 (5 bases each). This CDR3 is 14 amino acids long. The germline V and J ends were trimmed by 11 bases and 0 bases, with 17 bases remaining between them. Germline loops: CDR1 MDHEN, CDR2 SYDVKM. The CDR3 here is CAARGWGSSYEQYF. The DNA of the CDR3 is TGTGCCGCGAGGGGCTGGGGCAGCTCCTACGAGCAGTACTTC.

The chain recombines TRBV5-6 with TRBJ1-4; no definite D call. From germline, CDR1 is SGHDT and CDR2 YYEEEE. This CDR3 is built from 14 residues. V was cut by 2 bases and J by 7 bases, with 12 bases left in between. The CDR3 is CASSFPTGSEKLFF. In DNA, the CDR3 is TGTGCCAGCAGCTTCCCCACGGGGAGTGAAAAACTGTTTTTT.

By frequency in the sample, this clone is medium-sized. The J gene is TRBJ2-4, the V gene TRBV5-1; 7 bases map to TRBD1. V dropped 5 bases and J dropped 5; count of bases not matched to a gene: 7. The V gene's germline CDR1 is SGHRS and CDR2 YFSETQ. The CDR3 length is 14 residues. CDR3 sequence reads: CASRQGTSQNIQYF. DNA for the CDR3: TGCGCCAGCAGACAGGGGACAAGCCAAAACATTCAGTACTTC.

The genes are TRBV11-2 and TRBJ2-3, with 13 bases aligning to TRBD2. The CDR3 covers 17 residues. Germline CDR1 is SGHAT and CDR2 is FQNNGV. The V segment lost 4 bases and the J segment 6 bases; nucleotides outside the gene matches: 10. The CDR3 loop reads CASSSGTSGVFYDTQYF. CDR3 in DNA: TGTGCCAGCAGCTCAGGGACTAGCGGGGTGTTTTATGATACGCAGTATTTT.

V usage is TRBV7-9 and J usage is TRBJ1-1; D possibly corresponds to TRBD1 (6 bases). Trimming removed 3 bases at V and 10 bases at J, with 12 bases between. This CDR3 region has 12 residues. Looked up from germline, CDR1 is SEHNR and CDR2 is FQNEAQ (reference sequence). The CDR3 loop reads CASSFTQGRAFF. CDR3 nucleotide sequence: TGTGCCAGCAGCTTCACACAGGGAAGAGCTTTCTTT.

The gene calls are TRBV5-1 and TRBJ2-2, with 9 bases lining up with TRBD1. J was trimmed by 5 bases and V by 4 bases; bases with no gene match: 9. The CDR3 consists of 16 residues. CDR1 and CDR2 (germline): SGHRS, YFSETQ. This chain's CDR3 is CASSANRGRRTGELFF. As DNA, the CDR3 is TGCGCCAGCAGCGCCAACAGGGGGCGAAGAACCGGGGAGCTGTTTTTT.

The chain is built from TRBV27 and TRBJ1-2; D might be TRBD1 (5 bases). Germline V gene data show CDR1 as MNHEY and CDR2 as SMNVEV (reference sequence). The CDR3 runs 17 residues. V dropped 2 bases and J dropped 2 bases, with 18 bases sitting between them. The CDR3 spells CASSLMGGTWTNYGYTF. The CDR3 nucleotides are TGTGCCAGCAGTTTAATGGGGGGAACCTGGACAAACTATGGCTACACCTTC.

The chain links TRBV11-1 to TRBJ2-3, with a weak D call TRBD2 (6 bases). Germline assignment: CDR1 SGHAT and CDR2 FQDESV (reference sequence). The CDR3 is made up of 14 amino acids. V gave up 3 bases and J gave up 1 base, with 8 bases separating them. The DNA for the CDR3 is TGTGCCAGCAGCTTGTCGGGGGGCACAGATACGCAGTATTTT. Translating it yields CASSLSGGTDTQYF.

This clone was detected a few times. The chain recombines TRBV24-1 with TRBJ2-1; a possible D gene is TRBD1 (5 bases). The CDR3 loop spans 14 amino acids. Germline V gives CDR1 KGHDR, CDR2 SFDVKD. V lost 6 bases and J lost 6, with 14 bases in between. The CDR3 loop is CATSSGKHGNEQFF. The CDR3 DNA sequence: TGTGCCACCAGTTCAGGGAAACACGGCAATGAGCAGTTCTTC.

The genes are TRBV12-3 or TRBV12-4 and TRBJ1-1, with 7 bases aligning to TRBD1. This CDR3 region has 11 residues. CDR3 nucleotide sequence: TGTGCGACGCGTAGGGGGCAAGAAGCTTTCTTT. The encoded protein is CATRRGQEAFF.